A selection of T cell receptor beta chains follows, all from one sample in a study of spatial heterogeneity in lung cancer. TCRdb reprocessed the 5' RACE reads with MiXCR, giving one entry per CDR3 protein. Among 100,000 to 110,000 distinct CDR3 sequences listed, around 4.8% were seen once. Sequencing was performed on lung tumor tissue, taken at surgery. Source of these receptors: a male donor with early-stage non-small cell lung cancer. The CDR3 runs from the conserved cysteine through the conserved F or W. D genes are given only for firm matches. Expanded clones get a size class; other rows say once, few or many, or leave the size out.

V gene	CDR3 length	D gene	J gene	clone size	CDR3 DNA	CDR3 protein
TRBV28	12	-	TRBJ2-7	-	TGTGCCAGCAGCCTGATGGGGGCCGAGCAGTACTTC	CASSLMGAEQYF
TRBV7-9	16	TRBD1	TRBJ1-1	many	TGTGCCAGCAGCTTAGACGTAGGACAGGGGACCACTGAAGCTTTCTTT	CASSLDVGQGTTEAFF
TRBV5-1	16	TRBD2	TRBJ2-3	-	TGCGCCAGCAGCCTACAAAGCGGGACCAGCACAGATACGCAGTATTTT	CASSLQSGTSTDTQYF
TRBV3-1	14	-	TRBJ2-1	-	TGTGCCAGCGGCCGGGACTCCTTGCCGGGTGAGCAGTTCTTC	CASGRDSLPGEQFF
TRBV6-1	13	TRBD2	TRBJ2-3	many	TGTGCCAGCAGAAACTCCGGGACTAGCTTCGGGGATTTT	CASRNSGTSFGDF
TRBV12-3/TRBV12-4	14	TRBD1	TRBJ2-1	many	TGTGCCAGCAGCCGACAGGGATTTGGGGATGAGCAGTTCTTC	CASSRQGFGDEQFF
TRBV7-9	16	TRBD2	TRBJ2-7	many	TGTGCCAGCAGCCTGGTGAGCGGGAGCCGGATCCACGAGCAGTACTTC	CASSLVSGSRIHEQYF
TRBV9	17	TRBD2	TRBJ2-2	-	TGTGCCAGCAGCCTTCTAGCGGGAGGGCCGTCGAACGGGGAGCTGTTTTTT	CASSLLAGGPSNGELFF
TRBV5-1	16	-	TRBJ1-5	many	TGCGCCAGCAGCTTACAAAAAAGACAGTTCAATCAGCCCCAGCATTTT	CASSLQKRQFNQPQHF
TRBV10-3	15	-	TRBJ2-6	few	TGTGCCATCAGCCAGGGGTTGGCTGGGGCCAACGTCCTGACTTTC	CAISQGLAGANVLTF
TRBV7-9	14	-	TRBJ2-1	few	TGTGCCAGCAGCCTAGCCGGGACGTCCAATGAGCAGTTCTTC	CASSLAGTSNEQFF
TRBV2	12	-	TRBJ1-3	few	TGTGCCAGCAGTGTGGGGGGAAACACCATATATTTT	CASSVGGNTIYF
TRBV7-9	15	-	TRBJ1-2	many	TGTGCCAGCAGCTCTTCCGGACCCCTAAACTATGGCTACACCTTC	CASSSSGPLNYGYTF
TRBV12-3/TRBV12-4	13	TRBD1	TRBJ1-2	many	TGTGCCAGCAGTCTCCGCCGGACAGGAGGCTACACCTTC	CASSLRRTGGYTF
TRBV29-1	14	TRBD1	TRBJ2-7	many	TGCAGCGTTGAAGATCGACAGGGAACCTACGAGCAGTACTTC	CSVEDRQGTYEQYF
TRBV7-9	14	-	TRBJ1-1	-	TGTGCCAGCACCCCTCCCCCAGAGAACACTGAAGCTTTCTTT	CASTPPPENTEAFF
TRBV2	11	-	TRBJ2-3	many	TGTGCCAGCAGTGTGCAGGATACGCAGTATTTT	CASSVQDTQYF
TRBV12-3/TRBV12-4	15	-	TRBJ2-2	many	TGTGCCAGCAGTAAACAACAGGGCGGGACCGGGGAGCTGTTTTTT	CASSKQQGGTGELFF
TRBV27	14	-	TRBJ1-6	many	TGTGCCAGCAGTTTAAACGGTGATAATTCACCCCTCCACTTT	CASSLNGDNSPLHF
TRBV5-1	14	-	TRBJ2-3	many	TGCGCCAGCAGCTTGGCACCCAGTCCAGATACGCAGTATTTT	CASSLAPSPDTQYF
TRBV5-1	16	TRBD2	TRBJ2-3	-	TGCGCCAGCAGCGGGGATGGACTAGCGGGAGCAGATACGCAGTATTTT	CASSGDGLAGADTQYF
TRBV3-1	13	-	TRBJ2-5	many	TGTGCCAGCAGCCACCGACTAGACGAGACCCAGTACTTC	CASSHRLDETQYF
TRBV6-4	13	TRBD1	TRBJ1-2	many	TGTGCCAGCAGTCGTCGGCAGGGGGATGGCTACACCTTC	CASSRRQGDGYTF
TRBV29-1	14	TRBD1	TRBJ2-7	many	TGCAGCGTGAGCCAGACAGGGTTCCCCTACGAGCAGTACTTC	CSVSQTGFPYEQYF
TRBV2	12	-	TRBJ2-5	many	TGTGCCAGCGGCACAGAGGAAGAGACCCAGTACTTC	CASGTEEETQYF
TRBV29-1	10	-	TRBJ1-1	many	TGCAGCGTCCGTGCGCCTGAAGCTTTCTTT	CSVRAPEAFF
TRBV7-2	13	-	TRBJ2-7	many	TGTGCCAGCAGCCCTTATCCGAATTACGAGCAGTACTTC	CASSPYPNYEQYF
TRBV28	15	-	TRBJ2-3	many	TGTGCCAGCAGAAACAGGGTTTCGGGCACAGATACGCAGTATTTT	CASRNRVSGTDTQYF
TRBV2	14	-	TRBJ2-1	many	TGTGCCAATAAACGGGACGCTGGGGACAATGAGCAGTTCTTC	CANKRDAGDNEQFF
TRBV28	15	-	TRBJ2-7	few	TGTGCCAGCAGCCTCGACCGGGACTGGGATCTCGAGCAGTACTTC	CASSLDRDWDLEQYF
TRBV11-2	13	-	TRBJ1-2	many	TGTGCCAGCAGCTTAGCAGGGTACTATGGCTACACCTTC	CASSLAGYYGYTF
TRBV12-3/TRBV12-4	15	-	TRBJ2-1	many	TGTGCCAGCAGTTTCGGGGGAAGCTCCTACAATGAGCAGTTCTTC	CASSFGGSSYNEQFF
TRBV12-3/TRBV12-4	12	-	TRBJ1-6	many	TGTGCCAGCAGTTTAGTAGACTCACCCCTCCACTTT	CASSLVDSPLHF
TRBV27	17	-	TRBJ2-3	many	TGTGCCAGCAGTCAATCACCGGGCGGTTCTAGCACAGATACGCAGTATTTT	CASSQSPGGSSTDTQYF
TRBV4-1	21	TRBD2	TRBJ2-3	many	TGCGCCAGCAGCCAAGATCTTCTGGGTGTTTCAAAGCGGGGAAAGGGAGATACGCAGTATTTT	CASSQDLLGVSKRGKGDTQYF
TRBV4-1	16	-	TRBJ1-1	many	TGCGCCAGCAGTCCGCATTTTTTTACCTCGAACACTGAAGCTTTCTTT	CASSPHFFTSNTEAFF
TRBV12-3/TRBV12-4	14	-	TRBJ2-2	many	TGTGCCAGCAGTTTAATTCCTCCAGCCGGGGAGCTGTTTTTT	CASSLIPPAGELFF
TRBV11-2	15	-	TRBJ2-2	once	TGTGCCAGCAGCCTAGGACACGAGAACACCGGGGAGCTGTTTTTT	CASSLGHENTGELFF
TRBV12-3/TRBV12-4	14	-	TRBJ1-2	many	TGTGCCAGCAGTTTCTCAGGGACCGGGGCACTTTACACCTTC	CASSFSGTGALYTF
TRBV11-2	14	-	TRBJ1-2	many	TGTGCCAGCAGCTTGGGAGGGCCCCAAGGAGGCTACACCTTC	CASSLGGPQGGYTF
TRBV7-9	13	-	TRBJ2-7	few	TGTGCCAGCAGCAGACAGGTTAACTACGAGCAGTACTTC	CASSRQVNYEQYF
TRBV18	14	TRBD1	TRBJ1-6	many	TGTGCCAGCTCACCAACAGGGGGCGGGCCACCCCTCCACTTT	CASSPTGGGPPLHF
TRBV6-1	16	-	TRBJ2-5	many	TGTGCCAGCAGTGAAGGGCGATGGTCTCGGCAAGAGACCCAGTACTTC	CASSEGRWSRQETQYF
TRBV5-1	13	-	TRBJ2-3	many	TGCGCCAGCAGCTTATTACCTCCAGATACGCAGTATTTT	CASSLLPPDTQYF
TRBV4-1	13	TRBD2	TRBJ2-5	-	TGCGCCAGCAGCCAACTAGCGGGAGAGACCCAGTACTTC	CASSQLAGETQYF
TRBV6-5	14	-	TRBJ1-2	many	TGTGCCAGCAGTTACTCGGGGTCAGCGCGTGGCTACACCTTC	CASSYSGSARGYTF
TRBV28	14	-	TRBJ2-3	many	TGTGCCAGCAGTTTTGGGGGGCCCGCAGATACGCAGTATTTT	CASSFGGPADTQYF
TRBV12-3/TRBV12-4	14	TRBD2	TRBJ2-7	many	TGTGCCAGCAGTTTCCTCGGACTAGGCGCCGAGCAGTACTTC	CASSFLGLGAEQYF
TRBV20-1	14	-	TRBJ2-7	-	TGCAGTGCTAGCCTGGTGTTTTTGGGCGGGGAGCAGTACTTC	CSASLVFLGGEQYF
TRBV29-1	17	TRBD2	TRBJ2-3	many	TGCAGCGTTGAAGATCTGAGGGCTAGCGGGAGTCGAGATACGCAGTATTTT	CSVEDLRASGSRDTQYF
TRBV12-3/TRBV12-4	14	TRBD2	TRBJ2-3	many	TGTGCCAGCAGTCCCCGTACTAGCGGGGGTACGCAGTATTTT	CASSPRTSGGTQYF